Listed below are T cell receptor beta chains from one sample, sequenced in a study of CD8+ T cells in alopecia areata. Method: immunoSEQ multiplex PCR; TCRdb's copy keeps in-frame clones and lacks some. Seen here are several thousand clones, 63% observed once, and the top ten hold about an eighth. Sequencing used skin, obtained at week 4, from a patient treated with tofacitinib. The receptors originated from a human donor with alopecia areata. The CDR3 runs from the conserved cysteine through the conserved F or W. D genes are given only for firm matches. Clone size, where shown, is once, few, many, or a class for clones that have expanded.

J: TRBJ2-6
D: TRBD2
V: TRBV7-6
size: NA
DNA: TGTGCCAGCAGCTTCGCTAGCGGGAGCTCTGGGGCCAACGTCCTGACTTTC
CDR3: CASSFASGSSGANVLTF

J: TRBJ2-3
D: NA
V: TRBV4-2
size: NA
DNA: TGTGCCAGCAGCCTATACGGAAGGGAAGAAAAAGATACGCAGTATTTT
CDR3: CASSLYGREEKDTQYF

J: TRBJ2-1
D: NA
V: TRBV6-5
size: NA
DNA: TGTGCCAGCAGTATCGGGGGGCAGGCCTACAATGAGCAGTTCTTC
CDR3: CASSIGGQAYNEQFF

J: TRBJ2-3
D: NA
V: TRBV5-4
size: NA
DNA: TGTGCCAGCAGCCCAACTAGCACAGATACGCAGTATTTT
CDR3: CASSPTSTDTQYF

J: TRBJ2-1
D: NA
V: TRBV28
size: NA
DNA: TGTGCCAGCAGCTCCAACCCCCGGGCTAAAAATCCAATGGAGCAGTTCTTC
CDR3: CASSSNPRAKNPMEQFF

J: TRBJ2-5
D: NA
V: TRBV4-2
size: NA
DNA: TGTGCCAGCAGCCAAGAGGGTGTAGGGCACCAAGAGACCCAGTACTTC
CDR3: CASSQEGVGHQETQYF

J: TRBJ2-5
D: TRBD2
V: TRBV25-1
size: NA
DNA: TGTGCCAGCAGTCCAGCTAGCGGAAAAGAGACCCAGTACTTC
CDR3: CASSPASGKETQYF

J: TRBJ1-1
D: TRBD1
V: TRBV19
size: few
DNA: TGTGCCAGTACCTCACTCGGAGGGGGCGGAACCCCCGAAGCTTTCTTT
CDR3: CASTSLGGGGTPEAFF

J: TRBJ2-7
D: TRBD1
V: TRBV18
size: few
DNA: TGTGCCAGCTCACCAGCTTTGGGCCAGGGGGTCTACGAGCAGTACTTC
CDR3: CASSPALGQGVYEQYF

J: TRBJ2-3
D: NA
V: TRBV10-1
size: NA
DNA: TGCGCCAGCAGTGAGACCGGGGTCCCCACAGATACGCAGTATTTT
CDR3: CASSETGVPTDTQYF

J: TRBJ2-6
D: NA
V: TRBV21-1
size: NA
DNA: TGTGCCAGCAGCAAAGGGGTTAATTTGACGACTACCCCCTCTGGGGCCAACGTCCTGACTTTC
CDR3: CASSKGVNLTTTPSGANVLTF

J: TRBJ2-7
D: NA
V: TRBV19
size: NA
DNA: TGTGCCAGTAGTACCTTCATGGAGGGGGAGCGGTATCGACAGAGGGAGCAGTACTTC
CDR3: CASSTFMEGERYRQREQYF

J: TRBJ2-1
D: NA
V: TRBV9
size: NA
DNA: TGTGCCAGCAGCGTATACCCGTTGGTCGTTAATGAGCAGTTCTTC
CDR3: CASSVYPLVVNEQFF

J: TRBJ2-4
D: NA
V: TRBV5-4
size: NA
DNA: TGTGCCAGCAGCTTGAGGCCGGGAGAATGGTCTAGGAACATTCAGTACTTC
CDR3: CASSLRPGEWSRNIQYF

J: TRBJ2-1
D: NA
V: TRBV7-2
size: NA
DNA: TGTGCCAGCAGCTTAGGCGCTAGGGGCTACAGTGAGCAGTTCTTC
CDR3: CASSLGARGYSEQFF

J: TRBJ2-3
D: NA
V: TRBV29-1
size: NA
DNA: TGCAGCGCCCACAGGAACACAGATACGCAGTATTTT
CDR3: CSAHRNTDTQYF

J: TRBJ2-1
D: TRBD1
V: TRBV7-2
size: few
DNA: TGTGCCAGCAGCTCCCCGGACAGGGCTGGATACAATGAGCAGTTCTTC
CDR3: CASSSPDRAGYNEQFF

J: TRBJ2-5
D: TRBD2
V: TRBV6-1
size: NA
DNA: TGTGCCAGCAGTGAAGCGCTAGCGGGGGCATGGGGGGAGACCCAGTACTTC
CDR3: CASSEALAGAWGETQYF

J: TRBJ2-1
D: TRBD2
V: TRBV29-1
size: NA
DNA: TGCAGCGCGACTAGCACGGATGAGCAGTTCTTC
CDR3: CSATSTDEQFF

J: TRBJ1-2
D: NA
V: TRBV6-5
size: NA
DNA: TGTGCCAGCAGTTACGGGGTTGGCTACACCTTC
CDR3: CASSYGVGYTF

J: TRBJ1-1
D: NA
V: TRBV14
size: large
DNA: TGTGCCAGCGAAAAGTACTCGAACACTGAAGCTTTCTTT
CDR3: CASEKYSNTEAFF

J: TRBJ2-3
D: TRBD2
V: TRBV5-1
size: NA
DNA: TGCGCCAGCAGCCTAAGACTAGCGGCAACAGATACGCAGTATTTT
CDR3: CASSLRLAATDTQYF